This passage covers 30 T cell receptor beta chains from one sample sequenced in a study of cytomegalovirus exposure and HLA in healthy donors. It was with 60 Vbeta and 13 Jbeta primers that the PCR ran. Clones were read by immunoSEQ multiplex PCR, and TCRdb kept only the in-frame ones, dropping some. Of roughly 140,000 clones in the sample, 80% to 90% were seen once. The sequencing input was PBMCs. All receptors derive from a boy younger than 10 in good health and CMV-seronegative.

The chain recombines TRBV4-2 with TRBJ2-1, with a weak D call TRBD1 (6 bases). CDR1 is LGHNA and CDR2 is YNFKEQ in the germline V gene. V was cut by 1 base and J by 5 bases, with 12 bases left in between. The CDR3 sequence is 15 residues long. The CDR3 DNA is TGTGCCAGCAGCCAAGCCGGGGCAGGGGACAATGAGCAGTTCTTC. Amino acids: CASSQAGAGDNEQFF.

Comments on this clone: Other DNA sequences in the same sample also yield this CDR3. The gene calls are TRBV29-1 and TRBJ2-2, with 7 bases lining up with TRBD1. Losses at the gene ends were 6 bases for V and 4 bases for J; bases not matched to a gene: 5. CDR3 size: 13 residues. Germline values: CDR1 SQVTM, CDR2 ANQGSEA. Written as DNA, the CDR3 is TGCAGCGTACGCAGGGGGTCCACCGGGGAGCTGTTTTTT. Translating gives CSVRRGSTGELFF.

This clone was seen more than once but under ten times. CDR3 coding DNA: TGTGCCAGAAGCTGCGGTGGCAGGGGGCGAGATAGCAATCAGCCCCAGCATTTT. Translated: CARSCGGRGRDSNQPQHF. The chain combines TRBV5-3 with TRBJ1-5; 8 bases are a match to TRBD1. TRBV5-3 is classed as an ORF, of uncertain function. V lost 3 bases to trimming and J lost 0 bases; unmatched junction nucleotides: 11. The CDR3 sequence is 18 residues long.

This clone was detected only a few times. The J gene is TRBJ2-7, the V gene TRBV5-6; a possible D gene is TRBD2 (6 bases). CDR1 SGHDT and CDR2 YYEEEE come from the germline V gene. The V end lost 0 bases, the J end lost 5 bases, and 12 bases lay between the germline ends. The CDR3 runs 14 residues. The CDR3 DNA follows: TGTGCCAGCAGCTTGGGGGGGGTACCCCACGAGCAGTACTTC. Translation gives CASSLGGVPHEQYF.

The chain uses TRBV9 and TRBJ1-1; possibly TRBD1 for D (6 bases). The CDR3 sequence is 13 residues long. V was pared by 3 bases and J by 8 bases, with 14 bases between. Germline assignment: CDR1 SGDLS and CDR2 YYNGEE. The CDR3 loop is CASSDTGTQEAFF. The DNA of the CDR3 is TGTGCCAGCAGCGATACCGGGACACAAGAAGCTTTCTTT.

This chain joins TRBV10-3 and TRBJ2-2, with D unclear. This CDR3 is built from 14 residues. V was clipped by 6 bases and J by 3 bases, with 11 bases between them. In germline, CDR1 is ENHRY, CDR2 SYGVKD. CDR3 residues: CAIRRRGDTGELFF. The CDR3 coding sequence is TGTGCCATCAGACGTAGAGGAGACACCGGGGAGCTGTTTTTT.

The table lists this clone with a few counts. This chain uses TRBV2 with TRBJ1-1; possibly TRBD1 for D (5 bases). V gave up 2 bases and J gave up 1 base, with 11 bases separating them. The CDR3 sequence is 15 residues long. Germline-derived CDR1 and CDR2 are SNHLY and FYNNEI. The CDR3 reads CASSESAGQNTEAFF. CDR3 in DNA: TGTGCCAGCAGTGAAAGTGCAGGGCAGAACACTGAAGCTTTCTTT.

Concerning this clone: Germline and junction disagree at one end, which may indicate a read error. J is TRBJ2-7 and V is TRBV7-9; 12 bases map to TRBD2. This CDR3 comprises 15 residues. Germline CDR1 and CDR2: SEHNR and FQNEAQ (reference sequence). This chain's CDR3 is CSSSRRLAGEGEQYF. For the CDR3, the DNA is TGTTCCAGCAGTCGTAGACTAGCGGGAGAAGGCGAGCAGTACTTC.

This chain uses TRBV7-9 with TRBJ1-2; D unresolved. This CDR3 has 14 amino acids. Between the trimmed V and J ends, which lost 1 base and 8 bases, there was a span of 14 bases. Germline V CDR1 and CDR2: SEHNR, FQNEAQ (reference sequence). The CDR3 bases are TGTGCCAGCAGCTTAGAGGCGGGTATCGGAGGCTACACCTTC. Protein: CASSLEAGIGGYTF.

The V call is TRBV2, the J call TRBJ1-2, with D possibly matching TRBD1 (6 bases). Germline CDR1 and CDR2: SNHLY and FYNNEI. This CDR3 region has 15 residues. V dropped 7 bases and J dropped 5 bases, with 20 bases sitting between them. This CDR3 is CASIGVGAQLYGYTF. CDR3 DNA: TGTGCCAGCATTGGGGTGGGGGCCCAGCTTTATGGCTACACCTTC. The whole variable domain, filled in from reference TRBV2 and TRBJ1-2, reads EPEVTQTPSHQVTQMGQEVILRCVPISNHLYFYWYRQILGQKVEFLVSFYNNEISEKSEIFDDQFSVERPDGSNFTLKIRSTKLEDSAMYFCASIGVGAQLYGYTFGSGTRLTVV.

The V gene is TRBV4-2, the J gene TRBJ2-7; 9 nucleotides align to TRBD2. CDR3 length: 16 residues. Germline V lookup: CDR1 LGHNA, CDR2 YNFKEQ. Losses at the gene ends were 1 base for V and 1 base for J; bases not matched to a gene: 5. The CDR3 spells CASSQGGLAGSYEQYF. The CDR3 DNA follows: TGTGCCAGCAGCCAAGGTGGTCTAGCGGGGTCCTACGAGCAGTACTTC.

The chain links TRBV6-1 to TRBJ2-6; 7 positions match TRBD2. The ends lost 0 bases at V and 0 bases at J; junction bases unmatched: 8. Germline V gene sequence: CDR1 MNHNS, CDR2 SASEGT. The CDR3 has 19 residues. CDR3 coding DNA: TGTGCCAGCAGTGAAGCCCGAGCGGGACGTTACTCTGGGGCCAACGTCCTGACTTTC. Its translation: CASSEARAGRYSGANVLTF.

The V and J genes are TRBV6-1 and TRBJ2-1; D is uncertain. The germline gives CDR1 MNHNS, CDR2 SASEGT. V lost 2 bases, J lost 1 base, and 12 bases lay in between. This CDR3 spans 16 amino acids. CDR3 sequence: CASSENDFLSYNEQFF. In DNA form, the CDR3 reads TGTGCCAGCAGTGAAAACGACTTTCTATCCTACAATGAGCAGTTCTTC.

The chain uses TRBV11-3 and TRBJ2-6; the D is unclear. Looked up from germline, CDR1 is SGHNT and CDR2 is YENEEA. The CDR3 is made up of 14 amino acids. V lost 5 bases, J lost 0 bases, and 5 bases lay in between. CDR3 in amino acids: CASSRSSGANVLTF. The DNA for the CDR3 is TGTGCCAGCAGCCGTAGCTCTGGGGCCAACGTCCTGACTTTC. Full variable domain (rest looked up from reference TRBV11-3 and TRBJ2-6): EAGVVQSPRYKIIEKKQPVAFWCNPISGHNTLYWYLQNLGQGPELLIRYENEEAVDDSQLPKDRFSAERLKGVDSTLKIQPAELGDSAVYLCASSRSSGANVLTFGAGSRLTVL.

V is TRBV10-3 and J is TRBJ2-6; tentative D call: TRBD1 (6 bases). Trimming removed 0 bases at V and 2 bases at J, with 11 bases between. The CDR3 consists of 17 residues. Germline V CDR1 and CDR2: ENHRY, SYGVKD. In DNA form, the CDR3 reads TGTGCCATCAGTGAGTCAATACAGGGAGCTGGGGCCAACGTCCTGACTTTC. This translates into CAISESIQGAGANVLTF.

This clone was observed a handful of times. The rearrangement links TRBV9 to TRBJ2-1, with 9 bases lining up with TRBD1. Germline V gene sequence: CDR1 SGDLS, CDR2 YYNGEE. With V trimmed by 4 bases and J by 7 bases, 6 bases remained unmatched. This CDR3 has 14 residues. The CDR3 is CASSPGQGMNEQFF. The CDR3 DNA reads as TGTGCCAGCAGCCCGGGACAGGGCATGAATGAGCAGTTCTTC.

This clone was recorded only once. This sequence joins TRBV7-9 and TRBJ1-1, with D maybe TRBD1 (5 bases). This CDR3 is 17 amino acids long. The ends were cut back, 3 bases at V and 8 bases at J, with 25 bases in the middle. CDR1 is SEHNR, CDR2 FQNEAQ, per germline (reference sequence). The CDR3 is CASSLELGRKGTFEAFF. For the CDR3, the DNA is TGTGCCAGCAGCTTGGAGTTGGGAAGGAAAGGGACTTTCGAAGCTTTCTTT.

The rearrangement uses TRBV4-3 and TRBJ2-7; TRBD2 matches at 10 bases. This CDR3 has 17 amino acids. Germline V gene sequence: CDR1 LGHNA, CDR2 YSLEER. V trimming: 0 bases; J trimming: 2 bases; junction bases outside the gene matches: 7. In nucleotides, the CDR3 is TGCGCCAGCAGCCAAGATCTGAGCGGGAGGGATACCTACGAGCAGTACTTC. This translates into CASSQDLSGRDTYEQYF.

CDR3 protein: CASSIRGGGKEQFF. CDR3 bases: TGTGCCAGTAGTATTCGTGGGGGAGGTAAGGAGCAGTTCTTC. V usage is TRBV19 and J usage is TRBJ2-1; D possibly corresponds to TRBD2 (6 bases). Germline V gene sequence: CDR1 LNHDA, CDR2 SQIVND (reference sequence). There are 14 residues in the CDR3. Between the trimmed V and J ends, which lost 3 bases and 10 bases, there was a span of 16 bases.

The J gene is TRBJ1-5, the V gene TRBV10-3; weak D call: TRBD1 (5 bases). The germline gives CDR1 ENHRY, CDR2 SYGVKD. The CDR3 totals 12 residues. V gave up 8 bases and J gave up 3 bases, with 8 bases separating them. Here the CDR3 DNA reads TGTGCCATCGGAGGGGACAATCAGCCCCAGCATTTT. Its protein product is CAIGGDNQPQHF.

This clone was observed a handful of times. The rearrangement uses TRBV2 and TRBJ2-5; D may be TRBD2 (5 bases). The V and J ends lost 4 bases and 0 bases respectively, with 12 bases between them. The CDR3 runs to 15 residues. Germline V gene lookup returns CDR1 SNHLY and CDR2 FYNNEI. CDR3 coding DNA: TGTGCCAGCAGTGGGGGAGTACAGTACCAAGAGACCCAGTACTTC. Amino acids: CASSGGVQYQETQYF. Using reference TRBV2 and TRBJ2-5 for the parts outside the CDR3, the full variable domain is EPEVTQTPSHQVTQMGQEVILRCVPISNHLYFYWYRQILGQKVEFLVSFYNNEISEKSEIFDDQFSVERPDGSNFTLKIRSTKLEDSAMYFCASSGGVQYQETQYFGPGTRLLVL.

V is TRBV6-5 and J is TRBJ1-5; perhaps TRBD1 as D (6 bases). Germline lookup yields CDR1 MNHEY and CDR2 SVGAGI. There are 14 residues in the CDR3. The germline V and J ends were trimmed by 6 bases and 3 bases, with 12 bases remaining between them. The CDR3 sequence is CASSRGHSNQPQHF. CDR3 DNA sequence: TGTGCCAGCAGCAGGGGTCATTCCAATCAGCCCCAGCATTTT.

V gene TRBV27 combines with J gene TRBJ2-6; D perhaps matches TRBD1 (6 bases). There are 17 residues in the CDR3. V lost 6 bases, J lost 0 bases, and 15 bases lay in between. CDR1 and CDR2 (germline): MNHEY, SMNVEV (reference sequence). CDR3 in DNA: TGTGCCAGCAGATTAGGGACACCATACTCTGGGGCCAACGTCCTGACTTTC. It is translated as CASRLGTPYSGANVLTF.

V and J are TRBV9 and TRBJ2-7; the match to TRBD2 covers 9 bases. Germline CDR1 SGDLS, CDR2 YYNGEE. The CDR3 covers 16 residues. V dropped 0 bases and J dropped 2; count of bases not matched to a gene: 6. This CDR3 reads CASSVGLAGPTYEQYF. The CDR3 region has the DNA TGTGCCAGCAGCGTAGGGCTAGCGGGGCCCACCTACGAGCAGTACTTC.

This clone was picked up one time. Here the CDR3 DNA reads TGTGCCAGCAGCTTAAGCTTCCAGGCTCCAGATACGCAGTATTTT. Protein: CASSLSFQAPDTQYF. The J gene is TRBJ2-3, the V gene TRBV7-9; D unresolved. The CDR3 loop spans 15 amino acids. CDR1 is SEHNR, CDR2 FQNEAQ, per germline (reference sequence). Trimming cost V 2 bases and J 4 bases, with 13 bases left between them.

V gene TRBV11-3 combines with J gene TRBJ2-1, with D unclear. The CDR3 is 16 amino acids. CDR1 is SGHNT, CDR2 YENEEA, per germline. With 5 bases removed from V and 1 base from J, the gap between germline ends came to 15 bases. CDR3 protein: CASSLTEQDSYNEQFF. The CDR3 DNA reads TGTGCCAGCAGCCTCACCGAACAAGATTCCTACAATGAGCAGTTCTTC.

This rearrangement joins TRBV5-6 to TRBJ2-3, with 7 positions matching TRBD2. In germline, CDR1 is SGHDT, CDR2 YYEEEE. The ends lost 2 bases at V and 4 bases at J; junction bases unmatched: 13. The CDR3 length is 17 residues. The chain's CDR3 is CASSFILPSSGADTQYF. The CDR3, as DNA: TGTGCCAGCAGCTTTATTTTGCCTTCCAGCGGGGCAGATACGCAGTATTTT.

The CDR3 reads CASSLGRAGPNYGYTF. CDR3 sequence (DNA): TGTGCCAGCAGCCTAGGGCGGGCAGGTCCTAACTATGGCTACACCTTC. This rearrangement joins TRBV7-9 to TRBJ1-2; D is unresolved. There are 16 residues in the CDR3. Germline V CDR1 and CDR2: SEHNR, FQNEAQ (reference sequence). The V end was cut by 5 bases, the J end by 0 bases, with 16 bases between.

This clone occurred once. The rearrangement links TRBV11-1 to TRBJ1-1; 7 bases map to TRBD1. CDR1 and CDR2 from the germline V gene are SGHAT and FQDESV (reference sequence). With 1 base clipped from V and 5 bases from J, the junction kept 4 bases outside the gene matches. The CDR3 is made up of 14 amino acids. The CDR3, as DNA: TGTGCCAGCAGCTTAGACGGCAGGGGGACTGAAGCTTTCTTT. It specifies CASSLDGRGTEAFF.

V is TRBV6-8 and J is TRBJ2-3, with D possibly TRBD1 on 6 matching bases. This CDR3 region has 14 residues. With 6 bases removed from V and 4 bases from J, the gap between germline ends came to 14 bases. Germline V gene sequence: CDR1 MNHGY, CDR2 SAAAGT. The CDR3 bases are TGTGCCAGCAGCCTTCATGGACAGCCAGATACGCAGTATTTT. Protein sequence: CASSLHGQPDTQYF.